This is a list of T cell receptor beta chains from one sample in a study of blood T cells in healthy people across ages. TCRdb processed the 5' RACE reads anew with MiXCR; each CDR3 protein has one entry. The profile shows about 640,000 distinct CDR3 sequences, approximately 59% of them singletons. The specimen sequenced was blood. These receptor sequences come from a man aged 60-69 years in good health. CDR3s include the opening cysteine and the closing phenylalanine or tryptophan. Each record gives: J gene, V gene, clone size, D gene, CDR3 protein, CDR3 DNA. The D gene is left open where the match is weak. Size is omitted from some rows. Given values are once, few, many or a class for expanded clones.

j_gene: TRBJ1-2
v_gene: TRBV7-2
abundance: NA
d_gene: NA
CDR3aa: CASSRGRNYGYTF
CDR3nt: TGTGCCAGCAGTCGTGGGCGGAACTATGGCTACACCTTC

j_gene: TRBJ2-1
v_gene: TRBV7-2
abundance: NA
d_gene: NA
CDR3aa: CASSLAWGAAYNEQFF
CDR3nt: TGTGCCAGCAGCTTAGCGTGGGGAGCGGCCTACAATGAGCAGTTCTTC

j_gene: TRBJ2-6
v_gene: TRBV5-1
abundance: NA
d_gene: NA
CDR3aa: CASSLRAINSGANVLTF
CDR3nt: TGCGCCAGCAGCTTGCGAGCCATTAACTCTGGGGCCAACGTCCTGACTTTC

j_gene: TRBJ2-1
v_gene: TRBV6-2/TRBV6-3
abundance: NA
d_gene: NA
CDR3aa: CASSPTRVSYNEQFF
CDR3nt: TGTGCCAGCAGTCCAACCAGGGTTTCGTACAATGAGCAGTTCTTC

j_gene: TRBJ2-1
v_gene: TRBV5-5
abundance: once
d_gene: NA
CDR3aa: CASSPWIGEQFF
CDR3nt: TGTGCCAGCAGTCCGTGGATTGGTGAGCAGTTCTTC

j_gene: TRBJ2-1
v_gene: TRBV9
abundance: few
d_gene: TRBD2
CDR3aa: CASSLAGGTFNEQFF
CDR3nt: TGTGCCAGCAGTCTAGCGGGGGGGACTTTCAATGAGCAGTTCTTC

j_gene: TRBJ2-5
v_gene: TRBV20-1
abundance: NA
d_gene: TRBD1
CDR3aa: CSSPGQGAAEAQYF
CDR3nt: TGCAGTTCACCGGGACAGGGGGCAGCGGAGGCCCAGTACTTC

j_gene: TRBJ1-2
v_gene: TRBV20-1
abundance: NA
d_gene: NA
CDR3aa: CSARTTGGADGYTF
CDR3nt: TGCAGTGCTAGGACGACAGGTGGGGCCGATGGCTACACCTTC

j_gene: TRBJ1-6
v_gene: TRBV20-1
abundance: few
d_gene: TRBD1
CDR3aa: CSAWTGTNSPLHF
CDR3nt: TGCAGTGCTTGGACAGGGACTAATTCACCCCTCCACTTT

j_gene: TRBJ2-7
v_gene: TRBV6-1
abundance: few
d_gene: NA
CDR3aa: CASRDGAGPHYEQYF
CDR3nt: TGTGCCAGCAGGGACGGCGCGGGGCCGCACTACGAGCAGTACTTC

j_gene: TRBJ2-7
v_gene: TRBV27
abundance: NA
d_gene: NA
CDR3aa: CASTASYEQYF
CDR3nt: TGTGCCAGCACCGCATCCTACGAGCAGTACTTC

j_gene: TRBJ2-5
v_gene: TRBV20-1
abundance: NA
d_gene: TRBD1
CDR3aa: CSARPGTGTGETQYF
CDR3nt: TGCAGTGCTAGACCCGGGACAGGGACTGGAGAGACCCAGTACTTC

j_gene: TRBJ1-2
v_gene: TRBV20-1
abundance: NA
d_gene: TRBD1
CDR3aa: CSAPPNTGGASGYTF
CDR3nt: TGCAGTGCTCCACCAAATACAGGGGGCGCAAGTGGCTACACCTTC

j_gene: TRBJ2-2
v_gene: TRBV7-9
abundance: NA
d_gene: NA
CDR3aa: CASSLFGKDGELFF
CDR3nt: TGTGCCAGCAGCTTATTCGGGAAGGACGGGGAGCTGTTTTTT